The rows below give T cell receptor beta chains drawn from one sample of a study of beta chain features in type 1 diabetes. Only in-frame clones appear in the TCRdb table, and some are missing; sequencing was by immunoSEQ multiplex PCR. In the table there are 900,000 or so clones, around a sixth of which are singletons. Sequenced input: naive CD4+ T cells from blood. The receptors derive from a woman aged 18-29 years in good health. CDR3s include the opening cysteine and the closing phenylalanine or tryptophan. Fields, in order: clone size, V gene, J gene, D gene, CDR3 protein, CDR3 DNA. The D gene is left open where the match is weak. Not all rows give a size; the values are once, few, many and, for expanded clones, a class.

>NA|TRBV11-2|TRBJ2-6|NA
CASSGSGANVLTF
TGTGCCAGCAGCGGCTCTGGGGCCAACGTCCTGACTTTC
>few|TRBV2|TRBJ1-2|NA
CASSEGIQGYGYTF
TGTGCCAGCAGTGAAGGGATACAGGGCTATGGCTACACCTTC
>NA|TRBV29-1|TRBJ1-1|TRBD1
CSAATGRNTEAFF
TGCAGCGCCGCGACAGGGAGGAACACTGAAGCTTTCTTT
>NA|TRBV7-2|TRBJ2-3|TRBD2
CASSLFLASGGTQYF
TGTGCCAGCAGCTTGTTTTTGGCTAGCGGGGGTACGCAGTATTTT
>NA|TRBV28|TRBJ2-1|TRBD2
CASSFGLAGGGFF
TGTGCCAGCAGTTTTGGGCTAGCGGGGGGTGGGTTCTTC
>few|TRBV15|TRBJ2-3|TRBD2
CATRKTSDTDTQYF
TGTGCCACCAGGAAGACTAGCGACACAGATACGCAGTATTTT
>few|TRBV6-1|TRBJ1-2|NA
CASSEADYGYTF
TGTGCCAGCAGTGAAGCAGACTATGGCTACACCTTC
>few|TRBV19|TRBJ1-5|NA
CATKNEQYNQPQHF
TGTGCCACCAAAAACGAACAGTACAATCAGCCCCAGCATTTT
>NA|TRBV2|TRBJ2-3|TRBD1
CASSGGTGARSDTQYF
TGTGCCAGCAGTGGTGGGACAGGGGCGAGGTCAGATACGCAGTATTTT
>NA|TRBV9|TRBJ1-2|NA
CASSVALGQDYGYTF
TGTGCCAGCAGCGTAGCGTTAGGGCAGGACTATGGCTACACCTTC
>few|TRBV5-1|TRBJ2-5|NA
CASSTRRDSPQETQYF
TGCGCCAGCAGCACCCGCCGGGACTCCCCCCAAGAGACCCAGTACTTC
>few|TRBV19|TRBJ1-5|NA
CASSTRENQPQHF
TGTGCCAGTAGTACCAGGGAGAATCAGCCCCAGCATTTT
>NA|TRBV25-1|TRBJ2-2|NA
CASSDTRNTGELFF
TGTGCCAGCAGTGACACCAGGAACACCGGGGAGCTGTTTTTT
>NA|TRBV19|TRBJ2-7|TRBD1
CASSLTGTGTYEQYF
TGTGCCAGTAGTTTAACCGGGACAGGGACCTACGAGCAGTACTTC
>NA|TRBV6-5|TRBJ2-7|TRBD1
CASSYWPGQGYEQYF
TGTGCCAGCAGTTACTGGCCGGGACAGGGCTACGAGCAGTACTTC
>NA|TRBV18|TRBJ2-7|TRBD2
CASSPASGKFREQYF
TGTGCCAGCTCACCGGCTAGCGGGAAGTTTCGCGAGCAGTACTTC
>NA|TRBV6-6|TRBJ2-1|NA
CASSSSGGEFF
NA
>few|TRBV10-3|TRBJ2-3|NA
CAISSGPRETQYF
TGTGCCATCAGCTCCGGGCCCAGGGAGACGCAGTATTTT
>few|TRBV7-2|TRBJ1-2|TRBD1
CASSLMDRVGGYTF
TGTGCCAGCAGCCTGATGGACAGGGTGGGAGGCTACACCTTC
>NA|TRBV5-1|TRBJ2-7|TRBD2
CASSLTSGSGLSEQYF
TGCGCCAGCAGCCTAACTAGCGGGAGTGGATTAAGCGAGCAGTACTTC
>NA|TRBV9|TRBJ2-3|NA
CASSRWDTQYF
TGTGCCAGCAGCCGGTGGGATACGCAGTATTTT
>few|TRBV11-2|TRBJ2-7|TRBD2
CASSPGTSGRDYEQYF
TGTGCCAGCAGCCCCGGGACTAGCGGGAGGGACTACGAGCAGTACTTC
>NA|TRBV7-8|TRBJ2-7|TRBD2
CASSQRDPTYEQYF
TGTGCCAGCAGCCAGCGGGACCCTACCTACGAGCAGTACTTC
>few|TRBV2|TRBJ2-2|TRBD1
CASSDRDKSGELFF
TGTGCCAGCAGCGACAGGGATAAGTCCGGGGAGCTGTTTTTT
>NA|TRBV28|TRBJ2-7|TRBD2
CASSEGLAAYEQYF
TGTGCCAGCAGTGAGGGACTAGCGGCCTACGAGCAGTACTTC
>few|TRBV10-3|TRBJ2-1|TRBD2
CAISERTSGRNEQFF
TGTGCCATCAGTGAGAGGACTAGCGGGAGAAATGAGCAGTTCTTC
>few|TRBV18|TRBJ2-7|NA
CASSPAGRVGYEQYF
TGTGCCAGCTCCCCGGCGGGTCGGGTTGGATACGAGCAGTACTTC
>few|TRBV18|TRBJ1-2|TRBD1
CASSPVQGAPSYGYTF
TGTGCCAGCTCACCGGTACAGGGGGCGCCGAGCTATGGCTACACCTTC
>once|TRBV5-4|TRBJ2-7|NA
CASSRGATGSQYF
TGTGCCAGCAGCCGGGGGGCGACAGGCTCGCAGTACTTC
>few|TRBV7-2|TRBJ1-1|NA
CASSLQGFGNTEAFF
TGTGCCAGCAGCTTGCAGGGGTTTGGGAACACTGAAGCTTTCTTT
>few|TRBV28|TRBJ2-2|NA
CASSPATVVTGELFF
TGTGCCAGCAGTCCGGCGACAGTTGTAACCGGGGAGCTGTTTTTT
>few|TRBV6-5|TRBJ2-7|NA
CASSPPSDSSYEQYF
TGTGCCAGCAGTCCCCCCTCAGACAGCTCCTACGAGCAGTACTTC
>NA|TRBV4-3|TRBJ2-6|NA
CASSQALSGANVLTF
TGCGCCAGCAGCCAAGCCCTTTCTGGGGCCAACGTCCTGACTTTC
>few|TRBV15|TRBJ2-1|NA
CATSRGRGAQSYNEQFF
TGTGCCACCAGCAGAGGTCGAGGGGCTCAATCCTACAATGAGCAGTTCTTC
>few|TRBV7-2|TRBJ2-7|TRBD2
CASSWGSGRFYEQYF
TGTGCCAGCAGCTGGGGTAGCGGGAGGTTCTACGAGCAGTACTTC
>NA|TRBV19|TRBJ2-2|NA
CASSITGNTGELFF
TGTGCCAGTAGTATAACAGGGAACACCGGGGAGCTGTTTTTT
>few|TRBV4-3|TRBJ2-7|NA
CASSQDAAASSYEQYF
TGCGCCAGCAGCCAAGATGCCGCTGCCAGCTCCTACGAGCAGTACTTC
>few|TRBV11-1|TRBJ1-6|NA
CASSHSNRARNSPLHF
TGTGCCAGCAGCCATTCCAACAGGGCACGGAATTCACCCCTCCACTTT
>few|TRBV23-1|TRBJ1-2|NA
CASSHYADGYTF
TGCGCCAGCAGTCATTACGCGGATGGCTACACCTTC
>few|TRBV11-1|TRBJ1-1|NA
CASSFGPDRKAFF
TGTGCCAGCAGCTTCGGACCCGATCGGAAGGCTTTCTTT
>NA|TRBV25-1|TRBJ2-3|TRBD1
CASAWTGADTQYF
TGTGCCAGCGCCTGGACAGGCGCAGATACGCAGTATTTT
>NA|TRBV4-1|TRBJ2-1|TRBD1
CASSQGQTGLTYNEQFF
TGCGCCAGCAGCCAAGGCCAGACAGGGTTAACCTACAATGAGCAGTTCTTC
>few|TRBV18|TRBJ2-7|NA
CASSPGDRSYEQYF
TGTGCCAGCTCCCCGGGGGACAGATCCTACGAGCAGTACTTC
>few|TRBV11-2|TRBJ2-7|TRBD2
CATKLAGAYEQYF
TGTGCCACCAAACTAGCGGGAGCCTACGAGCAGTACTTC
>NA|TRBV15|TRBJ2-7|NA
CATSRNSAYEQYF
TGTGCCACCAGCAGAAACTCAGCCTACGAGCAGTACTTC
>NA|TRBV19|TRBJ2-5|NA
CASSMSGGPETQYF
TGTGCCAGTAGTATGAGTGGCGGACCAGAGACCCAGTACTTC
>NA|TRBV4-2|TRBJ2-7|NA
CASSQDESIVYEQYF
TGTGCCAGCAGCCAAGATGAGTCGATTGTCTACGAGCAGTACTTC
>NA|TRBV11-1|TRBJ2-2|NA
CASNKDQPNTGELFF
TGTGCCAGCAACAAGGATCAGCCGAACACCGGGGAGCTGTTTTTT
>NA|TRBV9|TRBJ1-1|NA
CASSRDTQGEAFF
TGTGCCAGCAGCAGGGACACCCAGGGCGAAGCTTTCTTT
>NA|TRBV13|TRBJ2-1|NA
CASSPRTAYNEQFF
TGTGCCAGCAGCCCAAGGACAGCCTACAATGAGCAGTTCTTC
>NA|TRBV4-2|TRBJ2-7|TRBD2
CASSQGTSGNPSYEQYF
TGTGCCAGCAGCCAAGGGACTAGCGGGAATCCATCCTACGAGCAGTACTTC
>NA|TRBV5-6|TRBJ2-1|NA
CASSYIARSSYNEQFF
TGTGCCAGCAGCTATATCGCCCGAAGCTCCTACAATGAGCAGTTCTTC
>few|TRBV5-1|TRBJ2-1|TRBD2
CASTETGLAGVEQFF
TGCGCCAGCACCGAGACGGGACTAGCGGGAGTTGAGCAGTTCTTC
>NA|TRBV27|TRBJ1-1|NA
CASRQQGLSTEAFF
TGTGCCAGCAGACAGCAGGGGTTGAGCACTGAAGCTTTCTTT
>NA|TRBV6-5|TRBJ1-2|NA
CASSYRRGNGYTF
TGTGCCAGCAGTTACAGGCGGGGGAATGGCTACACCTTC